This TCR beta chain was identified in a study of identical twins. This CDR3 has 13 amino acids. Trimming cost V 5 bases and J 4 bases; bases outside gene matches: 5. Per the germline V gene, CDR1 is GTSNPN and CDR2 is SVGIG (reference sequence). The table lists this clonotype with a few counts. TCRdb itself ran the 5' RACE reads through MiXCR, one entry per CDR3 protein. Among more than 650,000 distinct CDR3 sequences listed, less than 7% were seen once. The chain carries TRBV30 and TRBJ2-7; 10 nucleotides agree with TRBD1. This receptor was identified in a young man in good health. Sequencing used naive T cells sorted from blood. CDR3 region: CAWSRDRGYEQYF. DNA for the CDR3: TGTGCCTGGTCCCGGGACAGGGGTTACGAGCAGTACTTC.